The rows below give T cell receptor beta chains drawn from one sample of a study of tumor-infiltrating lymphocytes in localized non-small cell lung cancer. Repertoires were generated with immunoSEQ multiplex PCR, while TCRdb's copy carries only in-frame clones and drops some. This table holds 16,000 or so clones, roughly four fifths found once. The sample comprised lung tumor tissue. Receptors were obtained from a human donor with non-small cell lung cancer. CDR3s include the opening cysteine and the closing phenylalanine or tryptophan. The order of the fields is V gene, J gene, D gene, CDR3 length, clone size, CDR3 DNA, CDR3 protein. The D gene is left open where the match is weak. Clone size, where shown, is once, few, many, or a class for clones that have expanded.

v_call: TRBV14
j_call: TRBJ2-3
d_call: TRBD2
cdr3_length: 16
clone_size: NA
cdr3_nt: TGTGCCAGCGGACCCCTGATCGGGAGGGACACAGATACGCAGTATTTT
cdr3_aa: CASGPLIGRDTDTQYF

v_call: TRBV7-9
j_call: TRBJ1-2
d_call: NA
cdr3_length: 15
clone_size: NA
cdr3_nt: TGTGCCAGCAGCCGGACGGACCCCTCCTATTATGGCTACACCTTC
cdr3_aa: CASSRTDPSYYGYTF

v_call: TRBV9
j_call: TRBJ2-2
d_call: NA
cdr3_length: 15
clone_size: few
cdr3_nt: TGTGCCAGCAGCGTAGGGGTCACGTACACCGGGGAGCTGTTTTTT
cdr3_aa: CASSVGVTYTGELFF

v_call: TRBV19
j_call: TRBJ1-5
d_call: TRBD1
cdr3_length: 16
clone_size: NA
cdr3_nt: TGTGCCAGTAGTGCTGGGACAGGGAATAGCAATCAGCCCCAGCATTTT
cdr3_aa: CASSAGTGNSNQPQHF

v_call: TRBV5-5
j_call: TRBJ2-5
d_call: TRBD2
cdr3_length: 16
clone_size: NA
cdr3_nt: TGTGCCAGCAGCCCGGCGGGGGGGAGGGCGAGAGAGACCCAGTACTTC
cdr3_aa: CASSPAGGRARETQYF

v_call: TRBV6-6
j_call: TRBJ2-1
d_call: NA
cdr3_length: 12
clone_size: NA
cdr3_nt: TGTGCCAGCACGGAGCCGGGGAATGAGCAGTTCTTC
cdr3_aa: CASTEPGNEQFF

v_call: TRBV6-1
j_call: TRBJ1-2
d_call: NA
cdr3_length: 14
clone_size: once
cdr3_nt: TGTGCCAGCAGTGACCCGACTCCTAACTATGGCTACACCTTC
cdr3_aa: CASSDPTPNYGYTF

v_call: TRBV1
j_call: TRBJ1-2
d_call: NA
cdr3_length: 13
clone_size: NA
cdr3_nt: TGCACCAGCAGCCGGGACAGCCTCTATGGCTACACCTTC
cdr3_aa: CTSSRDSLYGYTF

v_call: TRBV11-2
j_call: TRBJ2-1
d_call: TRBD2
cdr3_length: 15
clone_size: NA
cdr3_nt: TGTGCCAGCAGCGCTAGACTAGCGGGGCACAATGAGCAGTTCTTC
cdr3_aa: CASSARLAGHNEQFF

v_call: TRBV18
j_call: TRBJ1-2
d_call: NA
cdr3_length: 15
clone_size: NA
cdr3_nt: TGTGCCAGCTCACCGGAGGGCGACGGGGACTATGGCTACACCTTC
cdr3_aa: CASSPEGDGDYGYTF

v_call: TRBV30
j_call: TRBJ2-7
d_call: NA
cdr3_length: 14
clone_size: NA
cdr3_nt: TGTGCCTGGAGTTCGGGACTCCTGGGGGTCGAGCAGTACTTC
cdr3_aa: CAWSSGLLGVEQYF

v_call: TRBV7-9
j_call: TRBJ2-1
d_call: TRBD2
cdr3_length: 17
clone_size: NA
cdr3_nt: TGTGCCAGCAGCCGAGGGACTAGCGGCGACTCCTACAATGAGCAGTTCTTC
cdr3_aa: CASSRGTSGDSYNEQFF

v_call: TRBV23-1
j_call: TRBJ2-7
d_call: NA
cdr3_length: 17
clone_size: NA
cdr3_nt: TGCGCCAGCAGTCAATCGCCCCACGCGTCAAGCTCCTACGAGCAGTACTTC
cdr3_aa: CASSQSPHASSSYEQYF

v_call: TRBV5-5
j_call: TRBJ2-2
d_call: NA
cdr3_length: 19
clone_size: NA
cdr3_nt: TGTGCCAGCAGCCTAGCCGCTCTTCTCAGGGGTAGGGGAACCGGGGAGCTGTTTTTT
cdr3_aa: CASSLAALLRGRGTGELFF

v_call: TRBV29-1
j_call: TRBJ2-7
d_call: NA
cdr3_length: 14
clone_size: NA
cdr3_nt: TGCAGCGTTGTCGCCACCCCTGGGTTGAACGAGCAGTACTTC
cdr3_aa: CSVVATPGLNEQYF

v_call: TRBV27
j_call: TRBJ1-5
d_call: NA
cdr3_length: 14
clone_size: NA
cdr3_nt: TGTGCCAGCAGTCAAGGGAGCCGAGGAGAGCCCCAGCATTTT
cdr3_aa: CASSQGSRGEPQHF

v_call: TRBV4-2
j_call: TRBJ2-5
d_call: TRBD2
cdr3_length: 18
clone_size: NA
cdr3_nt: TGTGCCAGCAGCCAAGGGAGTAGCGGGAGATATATTCAAGAGACCCAGTACTTC
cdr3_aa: CASSQGSSGRYIQETQYF

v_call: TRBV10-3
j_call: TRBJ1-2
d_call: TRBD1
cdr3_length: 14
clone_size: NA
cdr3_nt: TGTGCCATCAGTGATGATCCAGGGGGCTATGGCTACACCTTC
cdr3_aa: CAISDDPGGYGYTF

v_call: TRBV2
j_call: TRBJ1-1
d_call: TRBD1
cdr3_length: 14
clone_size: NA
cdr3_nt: TGTGCCAGCAGTGCCGGACAGGCAGGCGCTGAAGCTTTCTTT
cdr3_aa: CASSAGQAGAEAFF

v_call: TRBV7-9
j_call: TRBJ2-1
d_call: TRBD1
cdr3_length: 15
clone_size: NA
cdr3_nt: TGTGCCAGCAGCCCCGGGACAGGGAGTATGAATGAGCAGTTCTTC
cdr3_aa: CASSPGTGSMNEQFF

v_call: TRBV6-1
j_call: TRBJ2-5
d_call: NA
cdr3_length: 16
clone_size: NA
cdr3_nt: TGTGCCAGCAGTGAAGGAGATATAGGAGGGTCGGAGACCCAGTACTTC
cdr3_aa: CASSEGDIGGSETQYF

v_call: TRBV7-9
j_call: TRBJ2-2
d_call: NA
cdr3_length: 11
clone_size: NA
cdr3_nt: TGTGCCAGCAACAGGGTTGGGGAGCTGTTTTTT
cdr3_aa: CASNRVGELFF

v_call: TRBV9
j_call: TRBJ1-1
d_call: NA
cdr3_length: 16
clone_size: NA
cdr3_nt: TGTGCCAGCAGCCAACCACGGGGGGGACCGAACACTGAAGCTTTCTTT
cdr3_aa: CASSQPRGGPNTEAFF

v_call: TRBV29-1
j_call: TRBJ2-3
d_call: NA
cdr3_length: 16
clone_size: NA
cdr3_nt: TGCAGCGTTGAAGCTGTGAGCTACTCTAGCACAGATACGCAGTATTTT
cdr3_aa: CSVEAVSYSSTDTQYF

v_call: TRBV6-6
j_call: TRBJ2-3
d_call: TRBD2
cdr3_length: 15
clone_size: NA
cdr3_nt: TGTGCCAGCAGGAGAGCGGGAGACTACACAGATACGCAGTATTTT
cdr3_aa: CASRRAGDYTDTQYF

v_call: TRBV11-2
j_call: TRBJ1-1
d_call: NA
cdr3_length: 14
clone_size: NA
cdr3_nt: TGTGCCAGCAGCTTCCAGACAGGGAACACTGAAGCTTTCTTT
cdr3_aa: CASSFQTGNTEAFF

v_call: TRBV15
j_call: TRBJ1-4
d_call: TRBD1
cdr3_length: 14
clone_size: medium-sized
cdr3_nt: TGTGCCACCAGCAGAGGACAGGGTGGGGAAAAACTGTTTTTT
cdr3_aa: CATSRGQGGEKLFF

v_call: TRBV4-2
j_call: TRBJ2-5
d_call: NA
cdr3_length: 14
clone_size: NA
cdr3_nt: TGTGCCAGCAGCCAAGACTACAGGGCGGAGACCCAGTACTTC
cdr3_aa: CASSQDYRAETQYF

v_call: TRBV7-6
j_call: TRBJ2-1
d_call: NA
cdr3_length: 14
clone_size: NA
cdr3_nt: TGTGCCAGCAGCTTGCAGGGGTCCTACAATGAGCAGTTCTTC
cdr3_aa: CASSLQGSYNEQFF

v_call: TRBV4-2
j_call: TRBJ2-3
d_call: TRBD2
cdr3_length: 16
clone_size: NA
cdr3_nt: TGTGCCAGCAGTTTGACTAGCGGGAGGGCGTCAGATACGCAGTATTTT
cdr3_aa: CASSLTSGRASDTQYF

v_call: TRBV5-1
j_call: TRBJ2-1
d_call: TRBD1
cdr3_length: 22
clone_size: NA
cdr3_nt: TGCGCCAGCAGCTGGTCCCGTAACCCCCTCAATGGACAGGGAGCAAGATACAATGAGCAGTTCTTC
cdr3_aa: CASSWSRNPLNGQGARYNEQFF

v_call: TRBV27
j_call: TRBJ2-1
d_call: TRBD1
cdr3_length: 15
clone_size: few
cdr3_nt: TGTGCCAGCACTTTCGGACAGGGGGCCTACAATGAGCAGTTCTTC
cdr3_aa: CASTFGQGAYNEQFF

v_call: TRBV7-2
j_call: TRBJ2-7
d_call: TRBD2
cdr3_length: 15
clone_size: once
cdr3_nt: TGTGCCAGCAGCTTAGGAGCGGGAGGGGCCTACGAGCAGTACTTC
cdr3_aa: CASSLGAGGAYEQYF

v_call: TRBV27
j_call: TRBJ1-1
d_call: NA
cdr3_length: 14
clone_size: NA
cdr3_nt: TGTGCCAGCAGTTTTAACTCCCGTGGGACTGAAGCTTTCTTT
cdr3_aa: CASSFNSRGTEAFF

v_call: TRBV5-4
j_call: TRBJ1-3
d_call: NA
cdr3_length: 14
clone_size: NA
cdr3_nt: TGTGCCAGCAGCTTTAGGGGAATCGGAAACACCATATATTTT
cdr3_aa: CASSFRGIGNTIYF

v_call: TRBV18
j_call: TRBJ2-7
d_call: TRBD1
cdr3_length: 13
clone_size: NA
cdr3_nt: TGTGCCAGCTCATCCGGGACAGGGGGCGACCAGTACTTC
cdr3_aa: CASSSGTGGDQYF

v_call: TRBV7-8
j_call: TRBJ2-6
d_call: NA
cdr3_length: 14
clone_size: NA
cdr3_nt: TGTGCCAGCTCGAGATCGACTGGGGCCAACGTCCTGACTTTC
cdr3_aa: CASSRSTGANVLTF

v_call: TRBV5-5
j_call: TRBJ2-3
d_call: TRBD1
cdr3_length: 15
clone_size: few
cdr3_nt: TGTGCCAGCAGCTTGCTGGGGACAGGGTTAGATACGCAGTATTTT
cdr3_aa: CASSLLGTGLDTQYF

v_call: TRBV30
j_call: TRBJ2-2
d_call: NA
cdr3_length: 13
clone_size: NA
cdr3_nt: TGTGCCTGGAATCTAGGGTACACCGGGGAGCTGTTTTTT
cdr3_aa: CAWNLGYTGELFF

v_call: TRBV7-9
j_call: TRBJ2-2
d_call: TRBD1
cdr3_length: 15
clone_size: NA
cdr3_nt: TGTGCCAGCAGCTCCTGGACAGGGGACACCGGGGAGCTGTTTTTT
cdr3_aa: CASSSWTGDTGELFF